These 10 T cell receptor beta chains originate from one sample sequenced in a study of blood T cell repertoires in COVID-19 (dated by TCRdb to between 2020 and 2021). Library preparation used the immunoSEQ multiplex PCR assay. In its TCRdb copy, this immuneACCESS table keeps in-frame sequences only and misses some clones. Where compared with another copy, unresolved V genes explain less than half of these, and the others have no known cause. For this sample there are roughly 40,000 clones; roughly 80% appear just once. Around a third of the sample comes from the top ten. Material: peripheral blood. All receptors derive from a woman older than 75 with acute or convalescent COVID-19.

This rearrangement joins TRBV5-4 to TRBJ2-5; 8 bases line up with TRBD2. This CDR3 contains 14 residues. Germline V CDR1 and CDR2: SGHNT, YYREEE (reference sequence). Trimming cost V 4 bases and J 3 bases; bases outside gene matches: 5. The CDR3 sequence is CASSKKREKETQYF. The CDR3 DNA follows: TGTGCCAGCAGCAAAAAGCGGGAGAAAGAGACCCAGTACTTC.

The rearrangement links TRBV19 to TRBJ1-4; 9 nucleotides align to TRBD1. Germline trimming cut 6 bases from V and 8 bases from J; bases unmatched to any gene: 7. Germline CDR1 is LNHDA and CDR2 is SQIVND (reference sequence). This CDR3 has 14 amino acids. CDR3 bases: TGTGCCAGTAGGCCGACAGGGGGGGACGAAAAACTGTTTTTT. Amino acids: CASRPTGGDEKLFF.

The chain has TRBV15 and TRBJ1-2, with 7 bases aligning to TRBD1. With 5 bases clipped from V and 4 bases from J, the junction kept 7 bases outside the gene matches. Germline CDR1 reads LNHNV; CDR2 reads YYDKDF (reference sequence). This CDR3 has 14 residues. CDR3 sequence reads: CATSPRQGPYGYTF. The CDR3 DNA reads as TGTGCCACCAGCCCACGACAGGGCCCCTATGGCTACACCTTC.

This chain connects TRBV19 to TRBJ2-3; D is perhaps TRBD1 (6 bases). The CDR3 contains 16 residues. Germline-derived CDR1 and CDR2 are LNHDA and SQIVND (reference sequence). Trimming cost V 1 base and J 5 bases, with 16 bases left between them. The chain's CDR3 is CASSIGDIGIGDTQYF. The CDR3 DNA sequence: TGTGCCAGTAGTATAGGGGACATCGGGATCGGAGATACGCAGTATTTT.

The chain links TRBV7-9 to TRBJ1-3; 7 nucleotides agree with TRBD1. The V gene's germline CDR1 is SEHNR and CDR2 FQNEAQ (reference sequence). V dropped 3 bases and J dropped 3; count of bases not matched to a gene: 2. This CDR3 is built from 14 residues. The CDR3 protein is CASSFAGGGNTIYF. Here the CDR3 DNA reads TGTGCCAGCAGCTTTGCAGGGGGTGGAAACACCATATATTTT.

On this clone: The germline gene is not matched at one end of the junction; a read error may be the cause. The chain has TRBV19 and TRBJ1-2; D gene uncertain. The CDR3 sequence is 13 residues long. Germline V gene lookup returns CDR1 LNHDA and CDR2 SQIVND (reference sequence). The CDR3 reads CASGGSRDYDYTF. The CDR3 DNA reads TGTGCCAGTGGCGGGTCTAGAGACTATGACTACACCTTC.

The V and J genes are TRBV5-5 and TRBJ1-3; 7 bases are a match to TRBD1. Germline V gene sequence: CDR1 SGHKS, CDR2 YYEKEE (reference sequence). The trim removed 0 bases at V and 0 bases at J, leaving 6 bases unmatched. The CDR3 totals 17 residues. The CDR3 sequence: CASSLAPGQNSGNTIYF. The CDR3, as DNA: TGTGCCAGCAGCTTGGCTCCGGGACAGAACTCTGGAAACACCATATATTTT.

This clone has only one observation. This rearrangement joins TRBV5-6 to TRBJ1-5; 7 bases map to TRBD1. Per the germline V gene, CDR1 is SGHDT and CDR2 is YYEEEE. V was clipped by 0 bases and J by 9 bases; unmatched bases: 9. This CDR3 is built from 15 residues. The CDR3 DNA is TGTGCCAGCAGCTTGGGGGACAGAAGCCCTGGGCCCCAGCATTTT. This gives the protein CASSLGDRSPGPQHF.

This chain uses TRBV3-1 (or the pseudogene TRBV3-2) with TRBJ1-1; no firm D call. Germline V gene sequence: CDR1 LGHDT, CDR2 YNNKEL (reference sequence). Trimming stripped 2 bases from V and 8 bases from J, with 9 bases between. The CDR3 length is 12 residues. The CDR3 DNA follows: TGTGCCAGCAGCCAATTAGAAAAAGAAGCTTTCTTT. Its protein is CASSQLEKEAFF.

The rearrangement joins TRBV18 to TRBJ2-1; 10 nucleotides line up with TRBD2. The germline gives CDR1 KGHSH, CDR2 LQKENI. Trimming at V came to 1 base and at J to 8 bases, leaving 14 bases not matched to a gene. The CDR3 is 18 residues long. The CDR3 reads CASSPLPSTSGKFYEQFF. The CDR3 nucleotides are TGTGCCAGCTCACCACTCCCTTCAACTAGCGGGAAATTCTATGAGCAGTTCTTC.